A single sample is the source of the 29 T cell receptor beta chains below, sequenced in a study of T cells after posttransplantation cyclophosphamide. Cells defined as naive were viable CD3+CD4+ or CD3+CD8+ and CCR7+CD45RA+CD45RO-CD95-CD27+CD28+. Here immunoSEQ multiplex PCR was the method, and the copy in TCRdb shows in-frame clones only, minus some. Altogether tens of thousands of clones are present, roughly 90% being singletons, with the ten largest covering 0.1% to 0.12%. Sequencing input: naive CD4+ T cells sorted from blood. The receptors shown here come from a young man in good health and a related stem cell transplant donor.

The rearrangement links TRBV9 to TRBJ2-1, with TRBD2 matching 8 bases. The CDR3 length is 14 residues. J lost 7 bases, V lost 2 bases, and 5 bases had no gene match. Per the germline V gene, CDR1 is SGDLS and CDR2 is YYNGEE. The CDR3 is CASSVAGGKNEQFF. CDR3 nucleotide sequence: TGTGCCAGCAGCGTGGCGGGGGGAAAAAATGAGCAGTTCTTC. Supplemented by reference TRBV9 and TRBJ2-1, the full variable domain reads DSGVTQTPKHLITATGQRVTLRCSPRSGDLSVYWYQQSLDQGLQFLIQYYNGEERAKGNILERFSAQQFPDLHSELNLSSLELGDSALYFCASSVAGGKNEQFFGPGTRLTVL.

V usage is TRBV6-5 and J usage is TRBJ1-2; D not certain. The CDR3 loop spans 11 amino acids. Per the germline V gene, CDR1 is MNHEY and CDR2 is SVGAGI. V was clipped by 7 bases and J by 6 bases, with 9 bases between them. The CDR3 region is CASKAPNGYTF. As DNA, the CDR3 is TGTGCCAGCAAAGCACCAAATGGCTACACCTTC.

The chain employs TRBV19 and TRBJ2-3, with 7 positions matching TRBD2. V shed 10 bases and J 1 base; nucleotides not matched to a gene: 8. This CDR3 comprises 14 residues. Per the germline V gene, CDR1 is LNHDA and CDR2 is SQIVND (reference sequence). The CDR3 DNA reads TGTGCCACAGCGGGGCCGATCGGCACAGATACGCAGTATTTT. Amino acids: CATAGPIGTDTQYF.

The genes are TRBV2 and TRBJ1-1; 7 nucleotides line up with TRBD1. This CDR3 is built from 17 residues. The ends lost 2 bases at V and 4 bases at J; junction bases unmatched: 13. Per the germline V gene, CDR1 is SNHLY and CDR2 is FYNNEI. DNA for the CDR3: TGTGCCAGCAGTGAAATGGCAGGGGGGCACGGGGTCACTGAAGCTTTCTTT. This codes for CASSEMAGGHGVTEAFF.

The chain is built from TRBV5-6 and TRBJ1-2; 9 bases align to TRBD1. V lost 4 bases, J lost 4 bases, and 5 bases stayed unmatched. CDR3 length equals 14 residues. The germline V gene encodes CDR1 SGHDT and CDR2 YYEEEE. CDR3 sequence (DNA): TGTGCCAGCAGCCCTGTGGACAGGGGCTATGGCTACACCTTC. Protein sequence: CASSPVDRGYGYTF.

This chain connects TRBV18 to TRBJ2-4; the D gene is possibly TRBD2 (7 bases). CDR1 and CDR2 from the germline V gene are KGHSH and LQKENI. V dropped 3 bases and J dropped 1 base, with 10 bases sitting between them. The CDR3 extends over 15 amino acids. The CDR3 here is CASSPGGPAKNIQYF. DNA for the CDR3: TGTGCCAGCTCACCGGGGGGGCCGGCCAAAAACATTCAGTACTTC.

This sequence joins TRBV28 and TRBJ1-5; TRBD1 matches at 9 bases. The V gene's germline CDR1 is MDHEN and CDR2 SYDVKM. After removal of 5 bases from V and 4 bases from J, the junction contained 12 bases not matched to a gene. CDR3 length: 17 residues. The CDR3 nucleotides read TGTGCCAGCAGTCCTTGGGTGGGACAGGGTGCTAATCAGCCCCAGCATTTT. Encoded protein: CASSPWVGQGANQPQHF.

This chain uses TRBV5-1 with TRBJ2-5; D may be TRBD2 (5 bases). V lost 5 bases and J lost 5, with 16 bases in between. This CDR3 has 14 residues. Per the germline V gene, CDR1 is SGHRS and CDR2 is YFSETQ. As DNA, the CDR3 is TGCGCCAGCAGTCCTTTGAACAAGCGGGAGACCCAGTACTTC. Translating it yields CASSPLNKRETQYF.

The chain is built from TRBV12-5 and TRBJ2-3; 8 nucleotides agree with TRBD2. The germline CDR1 and CDR2 sequences are LGHNT and FRNRAP. The CDR3 totals 17 residues. Unmatched junction bases numbered 6, after V lost 0 bases and J lost 1 base. The CDR3 region has the DNA TGTGCTAGTGGTTTGGTACGGGGGGGCTCCCGCACAGATACGCAGTATTTT. It translates to CASGLVRGGSRTDTQYF. The variable domain in full, with the rest retrieved from reference TRBV12-5 and TRBJ2-3, is DARVTQTPRHKVTEMGQEVTMRCQPILGHNTVFWYRQTMMQGLELLAYFRNRAPLDDSGMPKDRFSAEMPDATLATLKIQPSEPRDSAVYFCASGLVRGGSRTDTQYFGPGTRLTVL.

This clone was picked up one time. CDR3 bases: TGTGCCAGCAGCGAGGGGACAGGCCTAAGGGACATTCAGTACTTC. It yields the protein CASSEGTGLRDIQYF. The chain uses TRBV9 and TRBJ2-4, with 8 nucleotides matching TRBD1. This CDR3 has 15 amino acids. With 3 bases clipped from V and 8 bases from J, the junction kept 10 bases outside the gene matches. Germline values: CDR1 SGDLS, CDR2 YYNGEE.

CDR3 region: CASNGERGLNSPLHF. CDR3 coding DNA: TGTGCCAGCAATGGAGAGAGGGGGCTAAATTCACCCCTCCACTTT. This chain links TRBV9 with TRBJ1-6; 7 nucleotides match TRBD1. This CDR3 has 15 residues. Losses at the gene ends were 6 bases for V and 7 bases for J; bases not matched to a gene: 10. The germline V gene encodes CDR1 SGDLS and CDR2 YYNGEE.

The chain couples TRBV19 to TRBJ2-1, with D maybe TRBD1 (5 bases). Germline V CDR1 and CDR2: LNHDA, SQIVND (reference sequence). Trimming took off 3 bases at V and 3 bases at J, with 15 bases between the two ends. This CDR3 contains 16 residues. This CDR3 is CASSILRQLNYNEQFF. CDR3 coding DNA: TGTGCCAGTAGTATTTTGCGACAGCTAAACTACAATGAGCAGTTCTTC. Filled out from reference TRBV19 and TRBJ2-1, the complete variable domain reads DGGITQSPKYLFRKEGQNVTLSCEQNLNHDAMYWYRQDPGQGLRLIYYSQIVNDFQKGDIAEGYSVSREKKESFPLTVTSAQKNPTAFYLCASSILRQLNYNEQFFGPGTRLTVL.

CDR3 coding DNA: TGCAGTGCTAGAGTAACAGGGTTTTACACCTTC. Amino acid sequence: CSARVTGFYTF. The gene calls are TRBV20-1 and TRBJ1-2, with D tentatively TRBD1 (6 bases). Germline V lookup: CDR1 DFQATT, CDR2 SNEGSKA (reference sequence). The length of the CDR3 is 11 residues. V shed 1 base and J shed 11 bases, with 11 bases lying between them.

The genes are TRBV2 and TRBJ2-1; the D gene is possibly TRBD1 (6 bases). Germline CDR1 is SNHLY and CDR2 is FYNNEI. V lost 8 bases to trimming and J lost 0 bases, with 14 bases between them. CDR3 length: 15 amino acids. For the CDR3, the DNA is TGTGCCAGCCAGACAGGCCCGAGCTCCTACAATGAGCAGTTCTTC. Its translation: CASQTGPSSYNEQFF.

The genes are TRBV11-2 and TRBJ2-4, with D maybe TRBD1 (6 bases). Trimming left V 7 bases short and J 0 bases short, with 16 bases between. Per the germline V gene, CDR1 is SGHAT and CDR2 is FQNNGV. The CDR3 consists of 16 residues. The CDR3 here is CASKGYRALAKNIQYF. DNA for the CDR3: TGTGCCAGCAAGGGATACAGGGCCCTAGCCAAAAACATTCAGTACTTC. The whole variable domain, filled in from reference TRBV11-2 and TRBJ2-4, reads EAGVAQSPRYKIIEKRQSVAFWCNPISGHATLYWYQQILGQGPKLLIQFQNNGVVDDSQLPKDRFSAERLKGVDSTLKIQPAKLEDSAVYLCASKGYRALAKNIQYFGAGTRLSVL.

This clone was detected once. The chain is built from TRBV14 and TRBJ1-6, with TRBD1 matching over 7 bases. Germline-derived CDR1 and CDR2 are SGHDN and FVKESK. This CDR3 spans 19 amino acids. The ends lost 1 base at V and 4 bases at J; junction bases unmatched: 13. DNA of the CDR3: TGTGCCAGCAGCCAAGCTGGTTGGAGACAGGGAGCTTATAATTCACCCCTCCACTTT. Translated: CASSQAGWRQGAYNSPLHF.

The chain joins TRBV7-2 to TRBJ1-2, with TRBD1 identical over 9 bases. The length of the CDR3 is 14 residues. The trim removed 5 bases at V and 4 bases at J, leaving 5 bases unmatched. Germline lookup yields CDR1 SGHTA and CDR2 FQGNSA. The CDR3 nucleotides read TGTGCCAGCAGCCTGGGACAGGGCCCCTATGGCTACACCTTC. The encoded protein is CASSLGQGPYGYTF.

The rearrangement links TRBV2 to TRBJ1-4, with D tentatively TRBD1 (6 bases). The germline gives CDR1 SNHLY, CDR2 FYNNEI. The CDR3 spans 15 residues. V lost 8 bases to trimming and J lost 10 bases, with 23 bases between them. The CDR3 nucleotides are TGTGCCAGCCGCCGGACCCGACAGGAGGCCAGAAAACTGTTTTTT. Translated: CASRRTRQEARKLFF.

V and J are TRBV7-2 and TRBJ2-1, with 8 bases identical to TRBD2. CDR1 is SGHTA and CDR2 is FQGNSA in the germline V gene. The length of the CDR3 is 15 residues. The ends lost 3 bases at V and 4 bases at J; junction bases unmatched: 5. CDR3 sequence reads: CASSFRVAGYNEQFF. In DNA form, the CDR3 reads TGTGCCAGCAGCTTCCGGGTAGCGGGGTACAATGAGCAGTTCTTC.

This sequence joins TRBV6-5 and TRBJ1-2; TRBD1 aligns across 10 bases. CDR1 is MNHEY, CDR2 SVGAGI, per germline. There are 16 residues in the CDR3. Trimming removed 2 bases from V and 4 bases from J; junction bases left unmatched: 7. CDR3: CASSYHPGTGVYGYTF. The CDR3 region has the DNA TGTGCCAGCAGTTACCATCCCGGGACAGGGGTCTATGGCTACACCTTC.

The rearrangement joins TRBV5-1 to TRBJ2-1, with TRBD1 identical over 8 bases. The ends lost 2 bases at V and 7 bases at J; junction bases unmatched: 8. Per germline, CDR1 SGHRS and CDR2 YFSETQ. The CDR3 consists of 15 residues. CDR3 sequence reads: CASSFQGASGNEQFF. In DNA form, the CDR3 reads TGCGCCAGCAGCTTCCAGGGGGCCAGCGGGAATGAGCAGTTCTTC.

This clone was found a few times. V is TRBV2 and J is TRBJ1-6, with no clear D. Deletions cut 0 bases from V and 2 bases from J, with 14 bases between. The germline V gene has CDR1 SNHLY and CDR2 FYNNEI. The CDR3 is 18 amino acids. The CDR3: CASSEALRGPAYNSPLHF. The CDR3 coding sequence is TGTGCCAGCAGTGAAGCGCTTCGTGGTCCAGCCTATAATTCACCCCTCCACTTT.

The chain couples TRBV18 to TRBJ1-2; 9 bases are a match to TRBD1. The CDR3 is 15 residues long. CDR1 KGHSH and CDR2 LQKENI come from the germline V gene. The V and J ends lost 3 bases and 3 bases, in that order; junction bases with no gene match: 5. CDR3 loop: CASSPPDRGDYGYTF. For the CDR3, the DNA is TGTGCCAGCTCACCTCCGGACAGGGGAGACTATGGCTACACCTTC.

The chain is built from TRBV19 and TRBJ2-7; D may be TRBD2 (6 bases). Per germline, CDR1 LNHDA and CDR2 SQIVND (reference sequence). The CDR3 is made up of 16 amino acids. Trimming cost V 5 bases and J 0 bases, with 17 bases left between them. CDR3 nucleotide sequence: TGTGCCAGTAGTCCCTACGGGCAGGGACTCTCCTACGAGCAGTACTTC. As protein: CASSPYGQGLSYEQYF.

This clone turned up a few times. The rearrangement links TRBV5-1 to TRBJ1-4, with TRBD1 matching over 7 bases. The CDR3 has 15 residues. After removal of 1 base from V and 8 bases from J, the junction contained 8 bases not matched to a gene. The germline CDR1 and CDR2 sequences are SGHRS and YFSETQ. DNA for the CDR3: TGCGCCAGCAGCTTGACGGGACAGCGCTCCGAAAAACTGTTTTTT. Its translation: CASSLTGQRSEKLFF.

The chain couples TRBV6-6 to TRBJ1-5; D ambiguous. Germline values: CDR1 MNHNY, CDR2 SVGAGI (reference sequence). The CDR3 runs to 10 residues. Trimming took off 7 bases at V and 8 bases at J, with 6 bases between the two ends. The DNA for the CDR3 is TGTGCCAGCAACGGGAAGCCCCAGCATTTT. Its protein is CASNGKPQHF.

The chain links TRBV29-1 to TRBJ2-7, with D tentatively TRBD2 (5 bases). The CDR3 loop spans 12 amino acids. The germline gives CDR1 SQVTM, CDR2 ANQGSEA. V shed 4 bases and J shed 5 bases, with 12 bases lying between them. CDR3 coding DNA: TGCAGCGTTGCTCCAGCGGCACACGAGCAGTACTTC. Its translation: CSVAPAAHEQYF.

Here the CDR3 reads CASTRDRGFFQPQHF. The CDR3 DNA is TGTGCCAGTACCAGGGACAGGGGGTTTTTTCAGCCCCAGCATTTT. This chain joins TRBV19 and TRBJ1-5; 11 nucleotides align to TRBD1. This CDR3 region has 15 residues. With V trimmed by 7 bases and J by 6 bases, 8 bases remained unmatched. CDR1 LNHDA and CDR2 SQIVND come from the germline V gene (reference sequence).

The chain uses TRBV7-2 and TRBJ2-7; 7 bases match TRBD2. Germline CDR1 and CDR2: SGHTA and FQGNSA. V dropped 5 bases and J dropped 5; count of bases not matched to a gene: 12. This CDR3 has 15 amino acids. CDR3 sequence: CASSASGVIKDEQYF. The DNA for the CDR3 is TGTGCCAGCAGCGCTAGCGGCGTGATCAAGGACGAGCAGTACTTC.